This TCR beta chain was observed in a study of blood T cell repertoires in COVID-19. For the study at large: Samples of COVID-19 (acute and convalescent) were obtained from the United States, Italy and Spain. The analysed material was cDNA or gDNA that came from T cells, B-cell-depleted T cells, or PBMCs.

J lost 0 bases, V lost 5 bases, and 4 bases had no gene match. The CDR3 consists of 15 residues. CDR1 and CDR2 (germline): LNHDA, SQIVND (reference sequence). The data were produced by immunoSEQ multiplex PCR, yet TCRdb's version contains in-frame clones alone and is incomplete. The data contain a few hundred thousand clones, 75% to 90% of them singletons. Sequencing input: peripheral blood. This TCR came from a woman between 25 and 40 years old with COVID-19, enrolled during active disease. The chain combines TRBV19 with TRBJ1-2; TRBD1 matches 9 bases. The DNA of the CDR3 is TGTGCCAGTAGTCCCCGGACAGGGGCTAACTATGGCTACACCTTC. It yields the protein CASSPRTGANYGYTF.